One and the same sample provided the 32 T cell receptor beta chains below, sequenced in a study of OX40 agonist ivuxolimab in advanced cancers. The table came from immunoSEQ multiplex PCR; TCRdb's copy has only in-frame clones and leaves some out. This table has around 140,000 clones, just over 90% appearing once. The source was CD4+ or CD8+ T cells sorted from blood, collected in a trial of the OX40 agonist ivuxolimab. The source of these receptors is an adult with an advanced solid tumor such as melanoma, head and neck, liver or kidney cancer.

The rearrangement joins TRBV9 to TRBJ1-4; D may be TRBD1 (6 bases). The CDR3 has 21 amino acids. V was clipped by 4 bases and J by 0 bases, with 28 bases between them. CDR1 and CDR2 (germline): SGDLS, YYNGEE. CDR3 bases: TGTGCCAGCAGCCCGCTAATGCGGGGGGGCCCAAGGCGTGCAACTAATGAAAAACTGTTTTTT. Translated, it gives CASSPLMRGGPRRATNEKLFF.

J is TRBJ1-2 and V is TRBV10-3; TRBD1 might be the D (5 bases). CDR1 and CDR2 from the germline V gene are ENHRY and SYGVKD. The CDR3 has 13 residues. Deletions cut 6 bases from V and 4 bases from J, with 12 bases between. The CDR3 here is CAISLEGSYGYTF. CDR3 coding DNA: TGTGCCATCAGCTTAGAGGGGTCCTATGGCTACACCTTC.

Here the CDR3 DNA reads TGTGCCAGCAGCTTGCAGTGGGGCGCGAACACTGAAGCTTTCTTT. Protein: CASSLQWGANTEAFF. The V and J genes are TRBV5-8 and TRBJ1-1, with a weak D call TRBD1 (5 bases). The V and J ends lost 1 base and 1 base respectively, with 11 bases between them. Per the germline V gene, CDR1 is SGHTS and CDR2 is YDEGEE. The CDR3 runs 15 residues.

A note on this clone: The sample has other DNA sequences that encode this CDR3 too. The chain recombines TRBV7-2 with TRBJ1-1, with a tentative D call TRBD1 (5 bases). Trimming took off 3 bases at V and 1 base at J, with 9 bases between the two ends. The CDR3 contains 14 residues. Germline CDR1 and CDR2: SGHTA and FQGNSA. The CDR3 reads CASSLSRGNTEAFF. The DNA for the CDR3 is TGTGCCAGCAGCTTGTCGAGGGGGAACACTGAAGCTTTCTTT.

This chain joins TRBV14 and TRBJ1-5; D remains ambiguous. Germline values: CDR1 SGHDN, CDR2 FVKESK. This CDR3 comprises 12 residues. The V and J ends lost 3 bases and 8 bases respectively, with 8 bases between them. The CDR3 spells CASSQTGEPQHF. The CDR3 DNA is TGTGCCAGCAGCCAGACTGGGGAGCCCCAGCATTTT. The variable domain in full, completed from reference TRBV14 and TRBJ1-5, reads EAGVTQFPSHSVIEKGQTVTLRCDPISGHDNLYWYRRVMGKEIKFLLHFVKESKQDESGMPNNRFLAERTGGTYSTLKVQPAELEDSGVYFCASSQTGEPQHFGDGTRLSIL.

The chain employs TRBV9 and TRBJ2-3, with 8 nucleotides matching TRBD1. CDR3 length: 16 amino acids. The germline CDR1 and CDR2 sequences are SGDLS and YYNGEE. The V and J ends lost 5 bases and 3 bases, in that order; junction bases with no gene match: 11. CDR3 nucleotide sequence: TGTGCCAGCAGGACAGGGGCGTTGTTAGGAACAGATACGCAGTATTTT. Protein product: CASRTGALLGTDTQYF.

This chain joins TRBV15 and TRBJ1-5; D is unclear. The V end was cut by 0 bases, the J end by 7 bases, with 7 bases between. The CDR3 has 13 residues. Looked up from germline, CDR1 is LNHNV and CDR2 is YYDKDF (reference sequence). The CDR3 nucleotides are TGTGCCACCAGCAGAGATGAAGGCCAGCCCCAGCATTTT. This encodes CATSRDEGQPQHF.

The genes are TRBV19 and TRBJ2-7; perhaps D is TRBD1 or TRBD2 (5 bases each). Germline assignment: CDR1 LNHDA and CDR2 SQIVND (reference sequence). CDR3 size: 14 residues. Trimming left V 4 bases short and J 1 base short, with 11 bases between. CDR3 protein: CASSKGRVSYEQYF. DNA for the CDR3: TGTGCCAGTAGTAAGGGACGGGTATCCTACGAGCAGTACTTC.

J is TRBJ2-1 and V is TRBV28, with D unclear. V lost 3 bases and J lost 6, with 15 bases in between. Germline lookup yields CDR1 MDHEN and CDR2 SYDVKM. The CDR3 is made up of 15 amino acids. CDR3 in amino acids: CASSFPGTRGNEQFF. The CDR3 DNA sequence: TGTGCCAGCAGTTTCCCCGGTACGAGAGGCAATGAGCAGTTCTTC.

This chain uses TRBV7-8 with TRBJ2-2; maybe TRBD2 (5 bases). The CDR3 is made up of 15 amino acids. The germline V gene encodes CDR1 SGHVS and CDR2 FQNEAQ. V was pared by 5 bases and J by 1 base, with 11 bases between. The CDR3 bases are TGTGCCAGCAGCAAATGGGAGCTGAACACCGGGGAGCTGTTTTTT. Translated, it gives CASSKWELNTGELFF.

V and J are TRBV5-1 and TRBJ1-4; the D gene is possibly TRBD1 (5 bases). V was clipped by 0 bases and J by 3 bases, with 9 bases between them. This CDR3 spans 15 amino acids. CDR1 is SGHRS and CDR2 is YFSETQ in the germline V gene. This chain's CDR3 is CASSLAGLANEKLFF. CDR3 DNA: TGCGCCAGCAGCTTGGCGGGACTCGCTAATGAAAAACTGTTTTTT.

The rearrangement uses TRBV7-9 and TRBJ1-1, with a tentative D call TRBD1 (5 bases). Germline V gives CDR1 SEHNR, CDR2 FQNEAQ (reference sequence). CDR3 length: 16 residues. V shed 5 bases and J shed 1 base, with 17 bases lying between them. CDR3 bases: TGTGCCAGCAGCACCGGTCCGGGACGGCCGAACACTGAAGCTTTCTTT. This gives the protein CASSTGPGRPNTEAFF.

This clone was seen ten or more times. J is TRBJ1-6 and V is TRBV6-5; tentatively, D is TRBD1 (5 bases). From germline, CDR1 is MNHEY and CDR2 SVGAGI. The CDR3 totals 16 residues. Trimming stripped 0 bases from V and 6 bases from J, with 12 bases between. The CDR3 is CASSYSSKGPNSPLHF. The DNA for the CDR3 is TGTGCCAGCAGTTACTCTTCTAAGGGGCCTAATTCACCCCTCCACTTT.

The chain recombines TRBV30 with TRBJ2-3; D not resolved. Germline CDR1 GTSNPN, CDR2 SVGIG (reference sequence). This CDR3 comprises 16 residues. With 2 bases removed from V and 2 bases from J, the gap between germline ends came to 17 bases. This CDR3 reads CAWSPDRKWDTDTQYF. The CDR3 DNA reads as TGTGCCTGGAGTCCTGACCGAAAATGGGACACAGATACGCAGTATTTT.

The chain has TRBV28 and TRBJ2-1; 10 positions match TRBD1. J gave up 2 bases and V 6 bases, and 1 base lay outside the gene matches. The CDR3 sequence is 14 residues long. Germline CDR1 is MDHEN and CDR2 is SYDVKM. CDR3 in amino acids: CASRTGGAYNEQFF. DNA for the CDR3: TGTGCCAGCAGGACAGGGGGCGCCTACAATGAGCAGTTCTTC.

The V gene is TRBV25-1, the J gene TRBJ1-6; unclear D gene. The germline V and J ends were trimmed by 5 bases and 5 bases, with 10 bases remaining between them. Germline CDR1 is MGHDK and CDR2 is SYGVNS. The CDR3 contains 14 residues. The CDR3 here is CASSKRGNNSPLHF. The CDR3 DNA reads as TGTGCCAGCAGTAAGCGTGGGAATAATTCACCCCTCCACTTT.

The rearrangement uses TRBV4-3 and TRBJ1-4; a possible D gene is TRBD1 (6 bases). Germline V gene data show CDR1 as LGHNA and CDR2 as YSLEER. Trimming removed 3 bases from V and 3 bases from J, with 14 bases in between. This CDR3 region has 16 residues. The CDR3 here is CASSQAARGANEKLFF. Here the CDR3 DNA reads TGCGCCAGCAGCCAGGCGGCCAGGGGAGCTAATGAAAAACTGTTTTTT.

The CDR3: CASTPTGIRQNTEAFF. The DNA of the CDR3 is TGTGCCAGTACCCCAACGGGGATCAGACAGAACACTGAAGCTTTCTTT. The chain recombines TRBV19 with TRBJ1-1; no clear D gene. Germline V gene sequence: CDR1 LNHDA, CDR2 SQIVND (reference sequence). The CDR3 has 16 amino acids. V dropped 7 bases and J dropped 1 base, with 19 bases sitting between them.

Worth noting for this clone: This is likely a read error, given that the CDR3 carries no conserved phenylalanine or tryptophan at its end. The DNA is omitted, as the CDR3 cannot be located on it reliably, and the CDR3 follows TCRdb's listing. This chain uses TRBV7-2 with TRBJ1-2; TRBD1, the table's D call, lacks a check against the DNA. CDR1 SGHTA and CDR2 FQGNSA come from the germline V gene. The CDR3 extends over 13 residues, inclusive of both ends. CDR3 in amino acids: CASSLIEDRGNEY.

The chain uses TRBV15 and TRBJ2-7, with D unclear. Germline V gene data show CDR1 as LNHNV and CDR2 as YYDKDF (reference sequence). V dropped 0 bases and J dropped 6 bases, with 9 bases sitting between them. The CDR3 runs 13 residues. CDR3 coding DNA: TGTGCCACCAGCAGAGATCTGGGGTTCGAGCAGTACTTC. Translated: CATSRDLGFEQYF.

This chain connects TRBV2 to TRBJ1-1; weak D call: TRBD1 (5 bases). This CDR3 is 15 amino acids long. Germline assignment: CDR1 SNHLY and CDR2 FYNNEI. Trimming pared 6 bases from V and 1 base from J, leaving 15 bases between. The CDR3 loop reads CASSGGGRTNTEAFF. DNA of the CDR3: TGTGCCAGCAGCGGGGGTGGCAGGACGAACACTGAAGCTTTCTTT. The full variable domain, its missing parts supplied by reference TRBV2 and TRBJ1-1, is EPEVTQTPSHQVTQMGQEVILRCVPISNHLYFYWYRQILGQKVEFLVSFYNNEISEKSEIFDDQFSVERPDGSNFTLKIRSTKLEDSAMYFCASSGGGRTNTEAFFGQGTRLTVV.

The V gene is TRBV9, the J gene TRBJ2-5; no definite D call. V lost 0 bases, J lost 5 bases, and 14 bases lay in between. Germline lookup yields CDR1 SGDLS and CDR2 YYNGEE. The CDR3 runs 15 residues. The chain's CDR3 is CASSVDVHRFETQYF. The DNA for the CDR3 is TGTGCCAGCAGCGTAGATGTACACAGATTCGAGACCCAGTACTTC.

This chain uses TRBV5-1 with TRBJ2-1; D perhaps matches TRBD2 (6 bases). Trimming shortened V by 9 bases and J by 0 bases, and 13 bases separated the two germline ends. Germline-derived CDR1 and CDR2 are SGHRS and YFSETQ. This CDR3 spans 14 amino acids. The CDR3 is CATQPGDSYNEQFF. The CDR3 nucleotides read TGCGCCACCCAGCCGGGGGACTCCTACAATGAGCAGTTCTTC.

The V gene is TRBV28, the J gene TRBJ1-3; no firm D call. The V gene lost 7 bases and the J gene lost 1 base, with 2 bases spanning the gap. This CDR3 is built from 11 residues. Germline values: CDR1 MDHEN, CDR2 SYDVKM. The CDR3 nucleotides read TGTGCCAGCACATCTGGAAACACCATATATTTT. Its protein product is CASTSGNTIYF.

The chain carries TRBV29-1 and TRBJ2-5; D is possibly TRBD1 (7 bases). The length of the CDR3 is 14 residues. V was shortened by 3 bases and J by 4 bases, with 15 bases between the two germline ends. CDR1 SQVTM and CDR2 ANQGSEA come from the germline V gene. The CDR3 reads CSVEWRGRGETQYF. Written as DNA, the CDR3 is TGCAGCGTTGAGTGGAGGGGGCGCGGAGAGACCCAGTACTTC.

Written as DNA, the CDR3 is TGTGCCAGCAGCTCGGGGTGGTTGACGCCCCAGCATTTT. Translated: CASSSGWLTPQHF. The chain joins TRBV11-2 to TRBJ1-5; D is unclear. Trimming took 4 bases from V and 9 from J, leaving 13 bases between them. The length of the CDR3 is 13 residues. CDR1 is SGHAT and CDR2 is FQNNGV in the germline V gene.

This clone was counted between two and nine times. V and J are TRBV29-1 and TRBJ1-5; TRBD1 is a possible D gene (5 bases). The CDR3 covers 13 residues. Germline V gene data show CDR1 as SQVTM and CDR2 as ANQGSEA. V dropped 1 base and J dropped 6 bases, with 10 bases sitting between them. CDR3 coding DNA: TGCAGCGTTGAAGTGGGGGAAGGTCAGCCCCAGCATTTT. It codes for CSVEVGEGQPQHF.

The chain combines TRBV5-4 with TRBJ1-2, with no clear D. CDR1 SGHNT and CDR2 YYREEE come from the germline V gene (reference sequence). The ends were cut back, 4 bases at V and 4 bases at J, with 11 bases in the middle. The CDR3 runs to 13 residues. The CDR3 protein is CASSPDGVYGYTF. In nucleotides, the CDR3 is TGTGCCAGCAGCCCCGACGGCGTCTATGGCTACACCTTC. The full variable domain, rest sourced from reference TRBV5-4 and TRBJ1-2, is ETGVTQSPTHLIKTRGQQVTLRCSSQSGHNTVSWYQQALGQGPQFIFQYYREEENGRGNFPPRFSGLQFPNYSSELNVNALELDDSALYLCASSPDGVYGYTFGSGTRLTVV.

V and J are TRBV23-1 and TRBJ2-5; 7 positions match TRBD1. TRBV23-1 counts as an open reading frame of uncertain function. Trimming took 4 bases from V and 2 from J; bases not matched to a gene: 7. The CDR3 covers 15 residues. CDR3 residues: CASSLTRQGQETQYF. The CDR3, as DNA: TGCGCCAGCAGTCTTACAAGACAGGGTCAAGAGACCCAGTACTTC.

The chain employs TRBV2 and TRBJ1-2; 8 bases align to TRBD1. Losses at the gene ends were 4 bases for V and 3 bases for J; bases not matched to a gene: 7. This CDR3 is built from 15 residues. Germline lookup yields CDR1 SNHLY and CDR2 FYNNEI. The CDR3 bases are TGTGCCAGCAGTGTCCAGGGGGCGCAGGACTATGGCTACACCTTC. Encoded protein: CASSVQGAQDYGYTF.

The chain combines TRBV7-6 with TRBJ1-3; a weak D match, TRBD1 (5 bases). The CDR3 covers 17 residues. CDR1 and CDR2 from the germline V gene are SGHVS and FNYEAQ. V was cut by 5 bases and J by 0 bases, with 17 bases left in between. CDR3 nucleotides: TGTGCCAGCAGCCTGGGGGACGGCCAGAGCTCTGGAAACACCATATATTTT. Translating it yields CASSLGDGQSSGNTIYF.

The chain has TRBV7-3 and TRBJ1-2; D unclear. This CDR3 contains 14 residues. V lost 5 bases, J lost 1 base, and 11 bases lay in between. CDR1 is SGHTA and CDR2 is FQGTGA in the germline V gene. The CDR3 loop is CASSGRTVNYGYTF. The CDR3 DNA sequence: TGTGCCAGCAGCGGACGGACCGTTAACTATGGCTACACCTTC.